The 20 T cell receptor beta chains below were found in one sample sequenced in a study of lymphopenia after photon versus proton radiotherapy. Profiling relied on immunoSEQ multiplex PCR, and the TCRdb table lists in-frame clones only, not all of them. The table has about 20,000 clones, around four fifths seen once; the top ten hold over 2.5%. Material: peripheral blood, obtained from a patient treated with photon-based radiotherapy. The receptor source for this set is a woman aged 45-59 years with pancreatic cancer.

In this sample, this clone turned up a few times. CDR3 residues: CASSSPVGRSYEQYF. CDR3 nucleotides: TGTGCCAGCAGCTCGCCGGTCGGGCGGAGCTACGAGCAGTACTTC. The chain is built from TRBV7-2 and TRBJ2-7; no reliable D call. This CDR3 is 15 amino acids long. Trimming cost V 4 bases and J 3 bases, with 16 bases left between them. The germline V gene has CDR1 SGHTA and CDR2 FQGNSA.

The chain recombines TRBV10-3 with TRBJ1-1; 7 nucleotides agree with TRBD1. This CDR3 spans 14 amino acids. Germline assignment: CDR1 ENHRY and CDR2 SYGVKD. The junction had 10 bases not matched to a gene; V was cut back by 7 bases and J by 5 bases. The CDR3 nucleotides read TGTGCCATCACCCCCGGACAGGAGGGAACTGAAGCTTTCTTT. Encoded protein: CAITPGQEGTEAFF.

This clone was counted only a few times. This chain connects TRBV9 to TRBJ2-7; no reliable D call. The CDR3 has 14 amino acids. V was shortened by 0 bases and J by 2 bases, with 9 bases between the two germline ends. The V gene's germline CDR1 is SGDLS and CDR2 YYNGEE. The chain's CDR3 is CASSVDLGTYEQYF. In nucleotides, the CDR3 is TGTGCCAGCAGCGTAGATCTGGGGACCTACGAGCAGTACTTC.

The genes are TRBV6-1 and TRBJ1-3; no definite D call. V lost 2 bases, J lost 0 bases, and 8 bases lay in between. The germline CDR1 and CDR2 sequences are MNHNS and SASEGT. The CDR3 totals 15 residues. The CDR3 loop reads CASSENWGSGNTIYF. Written as DNA, the CDR3 is TGTGCCAGCAGTGAAAATTGGGGCTCTGGAAACACCATATATTTT.

V is TRBV6-1 and J is TRBJ1-2, with no clear D. Germline CDR1 MNHNS, CDR2 SASEGT. The CDR3 length is 15 residues. The V end was cut by 2 bases, the J end by 4 bases, with 14 bases between. For the CDR3, the DNA is TGTGCCAGCAGTGAAAATAGCAGGACGGGCTATGGCTACACCTTC. Translating it yields CASSENSRTGYGYTF.

The chain has TRBV5-4 and TRBJ2-5; D unclear. CDR1 and CDR2 from the germline V gene are SGHNT and YYREEE (reference sequence). Trimming took off 0 bases at V and 1 base at J, with 16 bases between the two ends. There are 17 residues in the CDR3. CDR3: CASSLGLADLPQETQYF. The CDR3 region has the DNA TGTGCCAGCAGCTTGGGTCTGGCGGATCTACCCCAAGAGACCCAGTACTTC. Filled out from reference TRBV5-4 and TRBJ2-5, the complete variable domain reads ETGVTQSPTHLIKTRGQQVTLRCSSQSGHNTVSWYQQALGQGPQFIFQYYREEENGRGNFPPRFSGLQFPNYSSELNVNALELDDSALYLCASSLGLADLPQETQYFGPGTRLLVL.

This clone was seen only a few times. The V call is TRBV27, the J call TRBJ2-7; no firm D call. Germline V CDR1 and CDR2: MNHEY, SMNVEV (reference sequence). CDR3 size: 14 residues. Trimming took 4 bases from V and 0 from J, leaving 10 bases between them. The CDR3 is CASSSQVLSYEQYF. The CDR3 DNA follows: TGTGCCAGCAGTTCCCAGGTCCTCTCCTACGAGCAGTACTTC.

A remark on this clone: In the same sample, other DNA sequences code for this CDR3. The chain uses TRBV5-1 and TRBJ2-3, with 8 bases matching TRBD2. CDR1 and CDR2 (germline): SGHRS, YFSETQ. There are 15 residues in the CDR3. V shed 1 base, J shed 4 bases, and the junction held 5 bases outside the gene matches. CDR3 amino acids: CASSLRGLGADTQYF. The CDR3 DNA reads as TGCGCCAGCAGCTTGAGGGGACTAGGAGCAGATACGCAGTATTTT. Full variable domain (remainder filled in from reference TRBV5-1 and TRBJ2-3): KAGVTQTPRYLIKTRGQQVTLSCSPISGHRSVSWYQQTPGQGLQFLFEYFSETQRNKGNFPGRFSGRQFSNSRSEMNVSTLELGDSALYLCASSLRGLGADTQYFGPGTRLTVL.

The CDR3 loop reads CASSYAGVGYTF. CDR3 in DNA: TGTGCCAGCAGTTATGCGGGGGTCGGCTACACCTTC. The chain uses TRBV6-5 and TRBJ1-2; weak D call: TRBD1 (5 bases). Between the trimmed V and J ends, which lost 3 bases and 8 bases, there was a span of 10 bases. The germline V gene has CDR1 MNHEY and CDR2 SVGAGI. The CDR3 runs to 12 residues.

This chain connects TRBV13 to TRBJ2-5; tentatively, D is TRBD1 (5 bases). There are 14 residues in the CDR3. The germline V gene encodes CDR1 PRHDT and CDR2 FYEKMQ (reference sequence). V lost 3 bases and J 5 bases, leaving 13 bases between the germline ends. CDR3 sequence (DNA): TGTGCCAGCAGCTTTGACAGACGTACGGAGACCCAGTACTTC. Its translation is CASSFDRRTETQYF.

The CDR3 DNA sequence: TGCGCCAGCAGCCAAGATAAGACCGGGGAGCTGTTTTTT. It codes for CASSQDKTGELFF. The rearrangement uses TRBV4-1 and TRBJ2-2; D call uncertain. Germline V gives CDR1 MGHRA, CDR2 YSYEKL. The V end was cut by 0 bases, the J end by 5 bases, with 4 bases between. The CDR3 extends over 13 amino acids.

The chain has TRBV28 and TRBJ1-5; D is perhaps TRBD1 (5 bases). CDR1 and CDR2 (germline): MDHEN, SYDVKM. With 6 bases removed from V and 3 bases from J, the gap between germline ends came to 12 bases. The CDR3 covers 14 residues. CDR3 sequence: CASSLRGFNQPQHF. The CDR3 DNA sequence: TGTGCCAGCAGCCTAAGGGGATTCAATCAGCCCCAGCATTTT.

J is TRBJ2-4 and V is TRBV19; maybe TRBD2 (6 bases). Germline CDR1 reads LNHDA; CDR2 reads SQIVND (reference sequence). Between the trimmed V and J ends, which lost 4 bases and 4 bases, there was a span of 14 bases. This CDR3 comprises 15 residues. CDR3 nucleotide sequence: TGTGCCAGTAGTAAGCCAGCGGGTGGGAAAAACATTCAGTACTTC. Its protein is CASSKPAGGKNIQYF.

The chain combines TRBV25-1 with TRBJ1-3; a weak D match, TRBD1 (6 bases). This CDR3 comprises 15 residues. CDR1 is MGHDK and CDR2 is SYGVNS in the germline V gene. The V and J ends lost 9 bases and 0 bases respectively, with 15 bases between them. The CDR3 bases are TGTGCCAGTAAAAACACAGGGAGCTCTGGAAACACCATATATTTT. This gives the protein CASKNTGSSGNTIYF.

The chain couples TRBV7-2 to TRBJ2-5, with 12 bases fitting TRBD1. V shed 4 bases, J shed 7 bases, and the junction held 7 bases outside the gene matches. The CDR3 runs 15 residues. CDR1 and CDR2 from the germline V gene are SGHTA and FQGNSA. The CDR3 coding sequence is TGTGCCAGCAGCTCAGGGACAGGGGGCGTGGGGACCCAGTACTTC. Encoded protein: CASSSGTGGVGTQYF.

The chain has TRBV30 and TRBJ2-6, with D tentatively TRBD1 or TRBD2 (5 bases each). CDR1 is GTSNPN and CDR2 is SVGIG in the germline V gene (reference sequence). The V gene lost 3 bases and the J gene lost 1 base, with 16 bases spanning the gap. CDR3 length equals 17 residues. The CDR3 protein is CAWRGDRLGSGANVLTF. In DNA, the CDR3 is TGTGCCTGGAGGGGGGACCGTCTAGGGTCTGGGGCCAACGTCCTGACTTTC.

The chain carries TRBV27 and TRBJ2-7; D is unclear. Trimming stripped 5 bases from V and 0 bases from J, with 11 bases between. The CDR3 extends over 14 amino acids. CDR1 and CDR2 (germline): MNHEY, SMNVEV (reference sequence). CDR3 sequence reads: CASSLSSGSYEQYF. CDR3 bases: TGTGCCAGCAGTCTCTCGTCCGGCTCCTACGAGCAGTACTTC.

The V call is TRBV7-2, the J call TRBJ2-2; TRBD2 agrees at 10 bases. With V trimmed by 1 base and J by 8 bases, 7 bases remained unmatched. Germline V gene sequence: CDR1 SGHTA, CDR2 FQGNSA. The CDR3 has 16 residues. As DNA, the CDR3 is TGTGCCAGCAGCTTAGGAGTCCCTAGCGGGAGTGGGGAGCTGTTTTTT. Its protein is CASSLGVPSGSGELFF.

The gene calls are TRBV7-3 and TRBJ2-1, with D unresolved. V was trimmed by 3 bases and J by 4 bases, leaving 4 bases between them. This CDR3 has 12 residues. CDR1 and CDR2 from the germline V gene are SGHTA and FQGTGA. The CDR3, as DNA: TGTGCCAGCAGCTTGGGGTACAATGAGCAGTTCTTC. As protein: CASSLGYNEQFF.

V gene TRBV5-8 combines with J gene TRBJ1-5, with D possibly being TRBD1 (5 bases). Germline lookup yields CDR1 SGHTS and CDR2 YDEGEE. V was cut by 3 bases and J by 3 bases, with 13 bases left in between. CDR3 length equals 15 residues. The CDR3 nucleotides are TGTGCCAGCAGCTCTTTTAGGACATTCAATCAGCCCCAGCATTTT. This sequence encodes CASSSFRTFNQPQHF. Full variable domain (rest looked up from reference TRBV5-8 and TRBJ1-5): EAGVTQSPTHLIKTRGQQATLRCSPISGHTSVYWYQQALGLGLQFLLWYDEGEERNRGNFPPRFSGRQFPNYSSELNVNALELEDSALYLCASSSFRTFNQPQHFGDGTRLSIL.